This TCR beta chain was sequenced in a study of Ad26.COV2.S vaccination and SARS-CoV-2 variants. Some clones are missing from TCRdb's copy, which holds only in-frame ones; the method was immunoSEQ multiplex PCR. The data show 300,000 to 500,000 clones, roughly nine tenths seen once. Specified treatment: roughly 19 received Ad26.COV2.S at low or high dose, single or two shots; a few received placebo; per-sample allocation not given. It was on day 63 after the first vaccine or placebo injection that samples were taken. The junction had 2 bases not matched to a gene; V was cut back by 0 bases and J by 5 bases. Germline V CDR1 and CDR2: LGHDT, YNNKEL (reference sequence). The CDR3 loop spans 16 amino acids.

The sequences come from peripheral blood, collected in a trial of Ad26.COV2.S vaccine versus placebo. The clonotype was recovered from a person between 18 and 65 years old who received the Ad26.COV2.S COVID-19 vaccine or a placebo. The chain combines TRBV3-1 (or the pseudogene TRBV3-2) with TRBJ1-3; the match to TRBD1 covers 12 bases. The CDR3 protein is CASSQEGQGARNTIYF. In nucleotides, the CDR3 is TGTGCCAGCAGCCAAGAGGGACAGGGGGCCCGAAACACCATATATTTT.